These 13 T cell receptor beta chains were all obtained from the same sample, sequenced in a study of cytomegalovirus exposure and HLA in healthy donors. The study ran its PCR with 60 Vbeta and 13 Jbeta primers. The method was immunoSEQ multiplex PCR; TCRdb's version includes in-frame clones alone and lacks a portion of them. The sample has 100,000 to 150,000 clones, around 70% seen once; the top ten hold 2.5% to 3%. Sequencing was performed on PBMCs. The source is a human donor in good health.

In DNA form, the CDR3 reads TGTGCCAGCAGCCCTTATCTAGGGACTAGCGTCCTCAATGAGCAGTTCTTC. This sequence encodes CASSPYLGTSVLNEQFF. This chain links TRBV4-2 with TRBJ2-1; 10 positions match TRBD2. There are 17 residues in the CDR3. J lost 6 bases, V lost 4 bases, and 12 bases had no gene match. The V gene's germline CDR1 is LGHNA and CDR2 YNFKEQ.

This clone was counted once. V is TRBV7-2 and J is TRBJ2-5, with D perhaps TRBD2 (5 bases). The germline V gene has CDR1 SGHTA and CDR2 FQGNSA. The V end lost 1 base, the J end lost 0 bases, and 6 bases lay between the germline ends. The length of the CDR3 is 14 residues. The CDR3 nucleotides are TGTGCCAGCAGCTTAGGCGGGTACCAAGAGACCCAGTACTTC. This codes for CASSLGGYQETQYF.

The CDR3 loop reads CASSYTGSSYNEQFF. The DNA of the CDR3 is TGTGCCAGCAGTTATACAGGATCCTCCTACAATGAGCAGTTCTTC. The rearrangement uses TRBV6-6 and TRBJ2-1, with D possibly TRBD1 on 5 matching bases. Germline assignment: CDR1 MNHNY and CDR2 SVGAGI (reference sequence). Trimming removed 3 bases at V and 0 bases at J, with 9 bases between. The CDR3 runs to 15 residues.

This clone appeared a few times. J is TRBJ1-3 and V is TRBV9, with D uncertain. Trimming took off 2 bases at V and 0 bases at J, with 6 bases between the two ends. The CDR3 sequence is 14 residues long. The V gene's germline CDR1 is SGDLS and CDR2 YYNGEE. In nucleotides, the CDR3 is TGTGCCAGCAGCGTCCGCGGCTCTGGAAACACCATATATTTT. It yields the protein CASSVRGSGNTIYF. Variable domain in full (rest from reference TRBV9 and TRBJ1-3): DSGVTQTPKHLITATGQRVTLRCSPRSGDLSVYWYQQSLDQGLQFLIQYYNGEERAKGNILERFSAQQFPDLHSELNLSSLELGDSALYFCASSVRGSGNTIYFGEGSWLTVV.

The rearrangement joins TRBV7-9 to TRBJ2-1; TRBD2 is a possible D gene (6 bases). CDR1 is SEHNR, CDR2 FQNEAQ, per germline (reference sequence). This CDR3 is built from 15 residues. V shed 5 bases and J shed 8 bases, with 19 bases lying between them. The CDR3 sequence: CASSRSLTGGDEQFF. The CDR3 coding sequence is TGTGCCAGCAGCCGTAGCCTTACCGGAGGGGATGAGCAGTTCTTC. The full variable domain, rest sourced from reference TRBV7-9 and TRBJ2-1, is DTGVSQNPRHKITKRGQNVTFRCDPISEHNRLYWYRQTLGQGPEFLTYFQNEAQLEKSRLLSDRFSAERPKGSFSTLEIQRTEQGDSAMYLCASSRSLTGGDEQFFGPGTRLTVL.

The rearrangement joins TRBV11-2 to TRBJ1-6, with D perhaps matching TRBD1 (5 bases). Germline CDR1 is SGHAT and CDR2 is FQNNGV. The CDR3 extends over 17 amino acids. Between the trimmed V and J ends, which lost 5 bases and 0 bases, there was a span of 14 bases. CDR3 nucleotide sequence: TGTGCCAGCAGCCTTCGACAGCGTAGCTCCTATAATTCACCCCTCCACTTT. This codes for CASSLRQRSSYNSPLHF.

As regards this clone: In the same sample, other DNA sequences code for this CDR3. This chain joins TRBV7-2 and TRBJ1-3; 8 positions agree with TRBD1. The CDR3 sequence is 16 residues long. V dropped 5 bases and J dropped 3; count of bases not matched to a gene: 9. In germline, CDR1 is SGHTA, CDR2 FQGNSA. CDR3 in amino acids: CASSVTGTGLGNTIYF. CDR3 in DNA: TGTGCCAGCAGCGTCACGGGGACAGGACTTGGAAACACCATATATTTT.

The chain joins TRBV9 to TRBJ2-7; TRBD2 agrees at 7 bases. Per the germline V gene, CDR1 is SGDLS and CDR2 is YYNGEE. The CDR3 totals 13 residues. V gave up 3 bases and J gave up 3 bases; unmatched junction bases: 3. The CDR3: CASSAGLGYEQYF. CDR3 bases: TGTGCCAGCAGCGCCGGACTAGGCTACGAGCAGTACTTC. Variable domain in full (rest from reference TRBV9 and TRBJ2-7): DSGVTQTPKHLITATGQRVTLRCSPRSGDLSVYWYQQSLDQGLQFLIQYYNGEERAKGNILERFSAQQFPDLHSELNLSSLELGDSALYFCASSAGLGYEQYFGPGTRLTVT.

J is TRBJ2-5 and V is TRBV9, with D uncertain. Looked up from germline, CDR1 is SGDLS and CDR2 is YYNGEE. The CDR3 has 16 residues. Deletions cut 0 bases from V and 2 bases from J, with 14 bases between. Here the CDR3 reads CASSVGAQKSQETQYF. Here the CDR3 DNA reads TGTGCCAGCAGCGTAGGGGCACAGAAATCTCAAGAGACCCAGTACTTC.

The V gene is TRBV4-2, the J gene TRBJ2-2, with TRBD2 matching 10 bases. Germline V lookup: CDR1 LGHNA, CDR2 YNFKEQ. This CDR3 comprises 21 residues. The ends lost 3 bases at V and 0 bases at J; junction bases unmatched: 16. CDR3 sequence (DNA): TGTGCCAGCAGCCACAGGGAAATAGCGGGAGGCCTGGTCCCGAACACCGGGGAGCTGTTTTTT. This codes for CASSHREIAGGLVPNTGELFF.

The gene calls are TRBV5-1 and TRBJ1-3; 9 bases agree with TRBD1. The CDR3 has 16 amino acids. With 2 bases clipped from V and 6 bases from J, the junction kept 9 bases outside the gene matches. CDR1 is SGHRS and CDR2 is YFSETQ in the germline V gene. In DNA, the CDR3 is TGCGCCAGCAGCTTACATCCGGGACAGGGAACAAACACCATATATTTT. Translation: CASSLHPGQGTNTIYF. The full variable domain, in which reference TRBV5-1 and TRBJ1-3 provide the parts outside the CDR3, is KAGVTQTPRYLIKTRGQQVTLSCSPISGHRSVSWYQQTPGQGLQFLFEYFSETQRNKGNFPGRFSGRQFSNSRSEMNVSTLELGDSALYLCASSLHPGQGTNTIYFGEGSWLTVV.

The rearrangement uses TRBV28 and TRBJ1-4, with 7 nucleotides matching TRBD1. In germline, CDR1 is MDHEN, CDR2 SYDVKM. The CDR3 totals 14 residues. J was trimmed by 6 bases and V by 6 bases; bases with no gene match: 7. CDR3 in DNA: TGTGCCAGCAGCCGCCGGGACAGATATGAAAAACTGTTTTTT. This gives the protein CASSRRDRYEKLFF.

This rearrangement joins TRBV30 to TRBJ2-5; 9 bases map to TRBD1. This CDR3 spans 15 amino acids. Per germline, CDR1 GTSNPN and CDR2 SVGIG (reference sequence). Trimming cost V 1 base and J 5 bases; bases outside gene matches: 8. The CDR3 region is CAWSARTGAGETQYF. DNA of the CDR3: TGTGCCTGGAGTGCCCGGACAGGGGCGGGGGAGACCCAGTACTTC.